This T cell receptor (beta chain) was recovered during a study of blood T cell repertoires in COVID-19. Overall study: Material from acute and convalescent COVID-19 was sourced from the United States, Italy and Spain. The analysed material was cDNA or gDNA that came from T cells, B-cell-depleted T cells, or PBMCs.

V trimming: 3 bases; J trimming: 0 bases; junction bases outside the gene matches: 10. In germline, CDR1 is KGHSH, CDR2 LQKENI. This CDR3 is built from 17 residues. In the original processing: How many nucleated cells were present was estimated from reference gene primer amplification. TCRdb's table, derived via immunoSEQ multiplex PCR, lists solely in-frame clones and lacks some. D and trimming were read from the DNA, whereas the V and J calls and clone size are those reported in that table. The sample has 150,000 or so clones, about 86% seen once; the top ten hold roughly 0.99%. Sequencing used peripheral blood. The clonotype was recovered from a man between 18 and 29 years old with acute or convalescent COVID-19. V is TRBV18 and J is TRBJ1-2; TRBD1 agrees at 7 bases. The CDR3 spells CASSPEAPTGANYGYTF. For the CDR3, the DNA is TGTGCCAGCTCACCTGAAGCCCCCACAGGGGCTAACTATGGCTACACCTTC.